This TCR beta chain was profiled in a study of response to subunit inactivated influenza vaccine. TCRdb redid the calling of the RT-PCR reads with MiXCR, one entry per CDR3 protein. Of 560,000 or so distinct CDR3 sequences in the sample, less than 8% are singletons; the top ten hold 10% to 15%. This CDR3 has 20 residues. Trimming removed 3 bases from V and 1 base from J; junction bases left unmatched: 16. Germline V lookup: CDR1 KGHDR, CDR2 SFDVKD. This clonotype was picked up a small number of times. The sample in question was PBMCs from blood, obtained roughly 24 months after vaccination. The J gene is TRBJ2-3, the V gene TRBV24-1, with 9 positions matching TRBD1. This sequence originates from a man between 50 and 75 years old who received an inactivated influenza vaccine. CDR3 residues: CATSDPSPGTGIMGTDTQYF. Here the CDR3 DNA reads TGTGCCACCAGTGATCCGTCTCCCGGGACAGGGATAATGGGCACAGATACGCAGTATTTT.